The present T cell receptor (beta chain) was sequenced within a study of glioma-infiltrating T cells. Study observations and caveats: Non-neoplastic patients had below-expected tissue-blood divergence, while all gliomas exceeded expectation. Very few CDR3 sequences were shared between tissue and blood.

This clonotype showed up many times. Its antigen is still unknown. From germline, CDR1 is MDHEN and CDR2 SYDVKM. The length of the CDR3 is 14 residues. The junction had 12 bases not matched to a gene; V was cut back by 8 bases and J by 5 bases. Using RNA template, CDR3s of TCR alpha and beta were amplified with iRepertoire arm-PCR. TCRdb itself ran the multiplex PCR reads through MiXCR, one entry per CDR3 protein. The table has about 110,000 distinct CDR3 sequences, around 25% seen once. Sequenced sample: glioma tissue, nonneoplastic brain tissue, or PBMCs (not recorded which). This TCR came from a human donor with low-grade glioma or glioblastoma, undergoing nonglioma brain surgery, or in good health (not recorded which). This sequence joins TRBV28 and TRBJ2-7, with TRBD1 identical over 7 bases. The CDR3 nucleotides are TGTGCCAGCGGAAAATACAGGGGCGAGGACGAGCAGTACTTC. This translates into CASGKYRGEDEQYF. The full variable domain, rest sourced from reference TRBV28 and TRBJ2-7, is DVKVTQSSRYLVKRTGEKVFLECVQDMDHENMFWYRQDPGLGLRLIYFSYDVKMKEKGDIPEGYSVSREKKERFSLILESASTNQTSMYLCASGKYRGEDEQYFGPGTRLTVT.